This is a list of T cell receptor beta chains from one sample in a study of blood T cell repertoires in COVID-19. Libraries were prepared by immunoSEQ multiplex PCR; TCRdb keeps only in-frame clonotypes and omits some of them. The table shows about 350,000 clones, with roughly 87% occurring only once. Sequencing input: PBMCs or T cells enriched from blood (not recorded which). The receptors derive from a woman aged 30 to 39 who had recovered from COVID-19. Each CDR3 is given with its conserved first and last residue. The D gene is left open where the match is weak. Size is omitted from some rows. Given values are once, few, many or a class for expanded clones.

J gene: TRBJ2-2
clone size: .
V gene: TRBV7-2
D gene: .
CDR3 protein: CASTFYPPTGELFF
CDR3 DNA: TGTGCCAGCACCTTCTATCCCCCCACCGGGGAGCTGTTTTTT

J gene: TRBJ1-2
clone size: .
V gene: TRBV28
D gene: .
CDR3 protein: CASSGGLSDYGYTF
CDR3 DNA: TGTGCCAGCAGCGGGGGATTATCGGACTATGGCTACACCTTC

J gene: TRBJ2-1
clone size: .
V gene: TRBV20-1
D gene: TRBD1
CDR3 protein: CSASYPVGQGLSEQFF
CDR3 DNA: TGCAGTGCTAGTTACCCCGTAGGACAGGGGCTAAGTGAGCAGTTCTTC

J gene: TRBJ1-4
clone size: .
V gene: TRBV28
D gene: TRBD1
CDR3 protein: CASSLHGTAYNEKLFF
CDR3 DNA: TGTGCCAGCAGTCTACATGGGACAGCTTATAATGAAAAACTGTTTTTT

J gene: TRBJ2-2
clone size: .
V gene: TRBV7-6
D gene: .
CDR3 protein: CASSPTANTGELFF
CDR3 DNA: TGTGCCAGCAGCCCGACAGCGAACACCGGGGAGCTGTTTTTT

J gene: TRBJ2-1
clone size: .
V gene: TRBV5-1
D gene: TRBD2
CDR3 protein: CASSLIGLAGGYNEQFF
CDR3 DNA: TGCGCCAGCAGCTTAATAGGACTAGCGGGGGGCTACAATGAGCAGTTCTTC

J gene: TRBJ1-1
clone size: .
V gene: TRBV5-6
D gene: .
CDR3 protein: CASSAQAPDGAFF
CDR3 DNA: TGTGCCAGCAGCGCACAGGCCCCCGACGGAGCTTTCTTT

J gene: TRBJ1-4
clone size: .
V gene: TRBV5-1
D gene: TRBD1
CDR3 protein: CASSANDRGSTNEKLFF
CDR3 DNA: TGCGCCAGCAGCGCAAACGACAGGGGGTCAACTAATGAAAAACTGTTTTTT

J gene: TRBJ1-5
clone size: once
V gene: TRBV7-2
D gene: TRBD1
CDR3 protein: CASSLTGQGNQPQHF
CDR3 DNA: TGTGCCAGCAGCTTGACGGGACAGGGAAACCAGCCCCAGCATTTT

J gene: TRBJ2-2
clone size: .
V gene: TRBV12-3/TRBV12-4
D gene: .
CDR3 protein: CASSFSTGGELFF
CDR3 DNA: TGTGCCAGCAGTTTTTCGACGGGCGGGGAGCTGTTTTTT

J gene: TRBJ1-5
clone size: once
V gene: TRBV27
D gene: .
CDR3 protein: CASRAQGLKTQPQHF
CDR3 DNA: TGTGCCAGCAGAGCCCAGGGACTTAAGACTCAGCCCCAGCATTTT

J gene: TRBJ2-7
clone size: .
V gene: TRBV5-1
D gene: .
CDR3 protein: CASSLASFPYEQYF
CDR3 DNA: TGCGCCAGCAGCTTGGCTTCCTTTCCCTACGAGCAGTACTTC

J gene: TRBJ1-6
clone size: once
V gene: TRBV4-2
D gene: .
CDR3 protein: CASRQGELTNSPLHF
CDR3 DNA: TGTGCCAGCAGGCAGGGTGAGCTCACCAATTCACCCCTCCACTTT

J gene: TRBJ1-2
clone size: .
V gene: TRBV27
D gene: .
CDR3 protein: CASSRRDSYGYTF
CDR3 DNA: TGTGCCAGCAGCCGGAGGGATTCCTATGGCTACACCTTC

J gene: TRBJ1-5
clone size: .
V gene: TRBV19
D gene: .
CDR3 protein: CASGHEGVWQPQHF
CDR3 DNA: TGTGCCAGTGGACACGAGGGGGTTTGGCAGCCCCAGCATTTT

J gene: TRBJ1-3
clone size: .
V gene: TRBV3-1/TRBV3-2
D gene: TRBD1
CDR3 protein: CASSLEGQGHTIYF
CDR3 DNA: TGTGCCAGCAGCCTAGAGGGACAGGGACACACCATATATTTT

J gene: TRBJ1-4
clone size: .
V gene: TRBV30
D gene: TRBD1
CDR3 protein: CAWSGQGQGDEKLFF
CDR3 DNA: TGTGCCTGGAGTGGACAGGGACAGGGAGATGAAAAACTGTTTTTT

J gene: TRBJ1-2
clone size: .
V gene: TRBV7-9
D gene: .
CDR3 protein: CASRSAAIQRYYGYTF
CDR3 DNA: TGTGCCAGCAGATCAGCCGCTATTCAGAGGTACTATGGCTACACCTTC

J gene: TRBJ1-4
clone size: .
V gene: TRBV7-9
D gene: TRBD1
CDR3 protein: CASSPRDRGGSEKLFF
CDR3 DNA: TGTGCCAGCAGCCCAAGGGACAGGGGTGGAAGTGAAAAACTGTTTTTT

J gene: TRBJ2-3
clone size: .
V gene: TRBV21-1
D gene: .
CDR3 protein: CASTFRLFSGYTDTQYF
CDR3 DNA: TGTGCCAGCACCTTTCGGTTGTTTAGCGGATACACAGATACGCAGTATTTT

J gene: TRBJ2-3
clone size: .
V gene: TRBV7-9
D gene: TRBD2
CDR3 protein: CASSSSGGATDTQYF
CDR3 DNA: TGTGCCAGCAGCTCTAGCGGGGGGGCCACAGATACGCAGTATTTT

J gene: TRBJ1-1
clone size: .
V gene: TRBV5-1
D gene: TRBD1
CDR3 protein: CASSLPGDRGTTEAFF
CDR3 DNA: TGCGCCAGCAGCTTGCCCGGGGACAGGGGAACAACTGAAGCTTTCTTT